Listed below are T cell receptor beta chains from one sample, sequenced in a study of follicular helper T cells after annual influenza vaccination. Only in-frame clones appear in the TCRdb table, and some are missing; sequencing was by immunoSEQ multiplex PCR. Of some 10,000 clones in the sample, 83% were seen once. The sequenced sample was CXCR5- memory CD4+ T cells sorted from blood, obtained 7 days after influenza vaccination. The source is an adult who received the influenza vaccine. Each CDR3 is given with its conserved first and last residue. D genes are given only for firm matches. Some rows have no size entry. The others give once, few or many, or a class for an expanded clone.

clone_size d_call j_call v_call cdr3_aa cdr3_nt
NA TRBD2 TRBJ2-3 TRBV18 CASSPRTSGITDTQYF TGTGCCAGCTCACCGCGGACTAGCGGGATCACAGATACGCAGTATTTT
NA NA TRBJ1-2 TRBV5-6 CASSLAGNYGYTF TGTGCCAGCAGCTTGGCTGGGAACTATGGCTACACCTTC
NA TRBD1 TRBJ2-7 TRBV7-2 CASRRDRGLGGEQYF TGTGCCAGCAGACGAGACAGGGGGCTTGGGGGCGAGCAGTACTTC
NA TRBD2 TRBJ2-3 TRBV7-6 CASSLELAGYPQYF TGTGCCAGCAGCTTAGAGCTAGCGGGGTATCCGCAGTATTTT
NA NA TRBJ2-7 TRBV18 CASSPLDGPYEQYF TGTGCCAGCTCACCCCTCGACGGACCCTACGAGCAGTACTTC
NA NA TRBJ2-1 TRBV5-4 CASSLRVWGNEQFF TGTGCCAGCAGCCTCAGGGTTTGGGGCAATGAGCAGTTCTTC
NA NA TRBJ2-7 TRBV11-1 CASSLSPATYEQYF TGTGCCAGCAGCTTATCACCCGCCACCTACGAGCAGTACTTC
NA TRBD1 TRBJ1-2 TRBV27 CASGGAGQGEYGYTF TGTGCCAGCGGGGGGGCGGGACAGGGAGAGTATGGCTACACCTTC
NA TRBD1 TRBJ2-4 TRBV27 CASSGQGIGENIQYF TGTGCCAGCAGTGGACAGGGAATAGGTGAAAACATTCAGTACTTC
NA NA TRBJ2-6 TRBV30 CAWSVTDSGANVLTF TGTGCCTGGAGTGTCACCGACTCTGGGGCCAACGTCCTGACTTTC
NA NA TRBJ1-2 TRBV11-3 CASSLTGSYGYTF TGTGCCAGCAGCTTAACTGGTTCCTATGGCTACACCTTC
NA NA TRBJ2-5 TRBV27 CASSLERQLQETQYF TGTGCCAGCAGTTTAGAACGACAGCTACAAGAGACCCAGTACTTC
NA NA TRBJ1-2 TRBV6-6 CASSWVSGNFYGYTF TGTGCCAGCAGTTGGGTCTCGGGAAACTTCTATGGCTACACCTTC
NA TRBD2 TRBJ2-7 TRBV6-5 CATSGGSQTKEYF TGTGCCACCAGCGGGGGTTCCCAAACCAAAGAGTACTTC
few NA TRBJ1-2 TRBV4-3 CASSHAGGAPYYGYTF TGCGCCAGCAGCCATGCGGGGGGTGCCCCCTACTATGGCTACACCTTC
NA TRBD1 TRBJ1-2 TRBV7-2 CASSSWDRPSGGYTF TGTGCCAGCAGCTCGTGGGACAGGCCTAGTGGTGGCTACACCTTC
once TRBD1 TRBJ2-3 TRBV2 CASRRDRGGAQYF TGTGCCAGCAGGAGGGACAGGGGGGGAGCGCAGTATTTT
NA NA TRBJ2-6 TRBV4-3 CASSQVPPTSGANVLTF TGCGCCAGCAGCCAAGTTCCCCCTACCTCTGGGGCCAACGTCCTGACTTTC
NA NA TRBJ2-3 TRBV6-6 CASSYAGFTDTQYF TGTGCCAGCAGTTACGCGGGGTTCACAGATACGCAGTATTTT
NA NA TRBJ1-1 TRBV7-9 CASSLDWTEELKAFF TGTGCCAGCAGCTTAGATTGGACGGAGGAACTGAAAGCTTTCTTT
NA NA TRBJ1-1 TRBV7-2 CASRIQGSNTEAFF TGTGCCAGCAGGATACAGGGTTCTAACACTGAAGCTTTCTTT
NA TRBD1 TRBJ2-5 TRBV6-5 CASSYAQGVETQYF TGTGCCAGCAGTTACGCACAGGGGGTAGAGACCCAGTACTTC
NA TRBD1 TRBJ1-2 TRBV7-2 CASSFGQGLIYGYTF TGTGCCAGCAGCTTTGGACAGGGCCTAATCTATGGCTACACCTTC
NA TRBD1 TRBJ2-7 TRBV7-8 CASSIPGQADPISSYEQYF TGTGCCAGCAGCATCCCGGGACAGGCGGATCCCATAAGCTCCTACGAGCAGTACTTC
NA NA TRBJ1-2 TRBV6-1 CASSFIWDYGYTF TGTGCCAGCAGCTTCATATGGGACTATGGCTACACCTTC
NA NA TRBJ1-1 TRBV18 CASSPQNRAEAFF TGTGCCAGCTCACCACAGAACCGCGCTGAAGCTTTCTTT
NA TRBD1 TRBJ2-6 TRBV6-5 CASRAGQGGANVLTF TGTGCCAGCAGAGCCGGACAGGGTGGGGCCAACGTCCTGACTTTC
once NA TRBJ1-1 TRBV5-5 CASSPLGHEAFF TGTGCCAGCAGTCCTCTAGGGCATGAAGCTTTCTTT
once NA TRBJ2-7 TRBV2 CASRRTELSYEQYF TGTGCCAGCAGGAGGACGGAGCTCTCCTACGAGCAGTACTTC
NA TRBD1 TRBJ2-5 TRBV19 CASSRRTGVETQYF TGTGCCAGTAGTAGAAGGACAGGGGTGGAGACCCAGTACTTC